This T cell receptor beta chain comes out of a study of Ad26.COV2.S vaccination and SARS-CoV-2 variants. Background on the study: Doses of Ad26.COV2.S were injected into muscle once or twice, 56 days apart.

The CDR3 is 15 amino acids. V shed 1 base, J shed 8 bases, and the junction held 4 bases outside the gene matches. The germline gives CDR1 SNHLY, CDR2 FYNNEI. Method: immunoSEQ multiplex PCR; TCRdb's copy keeps in-frame clones and lacks some. The profile shows about 350,000 clones, 86% of them singletons. The treatment was: roughly 18 received Ad26.COV2.S at low or high dose, single or two shots; roughly five received placebo; per-sample allocation not given. Samples analyzed were those drawn on day 63 after the first vaccine or placebo injection. The rearrangement uses TRBV2 and TRBJ1-6, with 8 bases aligning to TRBD1. The receptor's source is a person between 18 and 65 years old who received the Ad26.COV2.S COVID-19 vaccine or a placebo. Sequencing used peripheral blood, obtained in a trial of Ad26.COV2.S vaccine versus placebo. The CDR3 is CASSEGTGYDSPLHF. The CDR3 region has the DNA TGTGCCAGCAGTGAAGGGACAGGGTACGATTCACCCCTCCACTTT. Combining the CDR3 with reference TRBV2 and TRBJ1-6 gives the whole variable domain EPEVTQTPSHQVTQMGQEVILRCVPISNHLYFYWYRQILGQKVEFLVSFYNNEISEKSEIFDDQFSVERPDGSNFTLKIRSTKLEDSAMYFCASSEGTGYDSPLHFGNGTRLTVT.